This T cell receptor beta chain was obtained from a study of cytomegalovirus exposure and HLA in healthy donors. V lost 2 bases, J lost 0 bases, and 8 bases lay in between. This CDR3 has 15 amino acids. Germline loops: CDR1 MNHNY, CDR2 SVGAGI (reference sequence). Primers: 60 Vbeta forward and 13 Jbeta reverse. Generated by immunoSEQ multiplex PCR, the TCRdb table keeps only in-frame clones and is missing some. This table has about 69,000 clones, approximately 70% appearing once. This sequence joins TRBV6-6 and TRBJ2-4; TRBD2 is a possible D gene (5 bases). The sequence was obtained from a male donor in good health and CMV-seropositive. Sequencing used PBMCs. The CDR3 coding sequence is TGTGCCAGCAGTTACCCGGGGTTAGCCAAAAACATTCAGTACTTC. As protein: CASSYPGLAKNIQYF.